This TCR beta chain emerged from a study of cytomegalovirus exposure and HLA in healthy donors. Vbeta (60) and Jbeta (13) primers were used in the PCR. Method: immunoSEQ multiplex PCR; TCRdb's copy keeps in-frame clones and lacks some. This sample has around 170,000 clones, with roughly 87% found just once. In this sample, this clone turned up once. Trimming stripped 7 bases from V and 9 bases from J, with 22 bases between. The CDR3 has 14 amino acids. Germline lookup yields CDR1 MDHEN and CDR2 SYDVKM. This chain connects TRBV28 to TRBJ2-7; perhaps TRBD1 as D (6 bases). What was sequenced was PBMCs. The source of this sequence is a woman aged 45-65 years in good health and CMV-seronegative. DNA for the CDR3: TGTGCCAGCACCAATCGGGACACCCTTCCTAGGCAGTACTTC. This encodes CASTNRDTLPRQYF. The variable domain in full, with the rest retrieved from reference TRBV28 and TRBJ2-7, is DVKVTQSSRYLVKRTGEKVFLECVQDMDHENMFWYRQDPGLGLRLIYFSYDVKMKEKGDIPEGYSVSREKKERFSLILESASTNQTSMYLCASTNRDTLPRQYFGPGTRLTVT.